Below, 10 T cell receptor beta chains from the same sample are listed, as sequenced in a study of Graves' ophthalmopathy and Graves' hyperthyroidism. The sequenced template was RNA, covering the TCR beta CDR3 region. HTBI-primed RT-PCR formed the first round, and a multiplex PCR formed the second. TCRdb redid the calling of the multiplex PCR reads with MiXCR, one entry per CDR3 protein. The sample records around 1.1 million distinct CDR3 sequences, about two fifths being singletons. The sample comprised peripheral blood or thyroid tissue (not recorded which). These receptors came from an adult man with Graves' hyperthyroidism.

V and J are TRBV5-6 and TRBJ2-2; 8 bases agree with TRBD2. V dropped 6 bases and J dropped 0; count of bases not matched to a gene: 1. The CDR3 loop spans 14 amino acids. Germline loops: CDR1 SGHDT, CDR2 YYEEEE. This CDR3 is CASTSGPNTGELFF. DNA for the CDR3: TGTGCCAGCACTAGCGGGCCGAACACCGGGGAGCTGTTTTTT.

In this sample, this clonotype turned up many times. V usage is TRBV7-2 and J usage is TRBJ2-5, with 9 positions matching TRBD1. The germline gives CDR1 SGHTA, CDR2 FQGNSA. The CDR3 consists of 15 residues. The J segment lost 5 bases and the V segment lost 4 bases, leaving 8 bases of the junction unmatched. The CDR3 sequence: CASSSLDRGQETQYF. The CDR3 nucleotides are TGTGCCAGCAGCTCGCTGGACAGGGGCCAGGAGACCCAGTACTTC.

A remark on this clonotype: One base away lies a much larger clone, so this may be a sequencing read error. J is TRBJ2-5 and V is TRBV12-3 or TRBV12-4, with 8 nucleotides matching TRBD1. The CDR3 is 14 residues long. Trimming took 7 bases from V and 5 from J; bases not matched to a gene: 9. CDR3 residues: CASTQDRDGETQYF. The CDR3 bases are TGTGCCAGCACCCAGGACAGGGACGGGGAGACCCAGTACTTC.

This rearrangement joins TRBV9 to TRBJ1-5; D remains ambiguous. There are 15 residues in the CDR3. The V and J ends lost 1 base and 11 bases respectively, with 19 bases between them. In germline, CDR1 is SGDLS, CDR2 YYNGEE. In DNA form, the CDR3 reads TGTGCCAGCAGCGTACGTGCCGGAGTGGGAGAGACCCAGCATTTT. Translated, it gives CASSVRAGVGETQHF.

The count of this clonotype is one. The gene calls are TRBV7-2 and TRBJ1-5; D is possibly TRBD1 (6 bases). The CDR3 spans 16 residues. Trimming removed 5 bases at V and 0 bases at J, with 14 bases between. Looked up from germline, CDR1 is SGHTA and CDR2 is FQGNSA. The CDR3 DNA is TGTGCCAGCAGCCCAATGGACAGTTATAGCAATCAGCCCCAGCATTTT. Translation: CASSPMDSYSNQPQHF.

The CDR3 sequence is CASSVAGTPYEQYF. The CDR3 region has the DNA TGTGCCAGCAGCGTAGCAGGCACTCCCTACGAGCAGTACTTC. This chain connects TRBV9 to TRBJ2-7; D is unresolved. Germline CDR1 and CDR2: SGDLS and YYNGEE. Trimming took 0 bases from V and 2 from J, leaving 9 bases between them. The CDR3 covers 14 residues.

This clonotype showed up many times. This chain joins TRBV20-1 and TRBJ1-2, with unresolved D. The CDR3 is 13 amino acids. Trimming stripped 4 bases from V and 5 bases from J, with 14 bases between. Germline values: CDR1 DFQATT, CDR2 SNEGSKA (reference sequence). Here the CDR3 reads CSATHLGAYGYTF. CDR3 bases: TGCAGTGCTACCCACCTAGGAGCGTATGGCTACACCTTC.

The V gene is TRBV7-9, the J gene TRBJ2-7, with TRBD1 matching over 7 bases. The V segment lost 6 bases and the J segment 6 bases; nucleotides outside the gene matches: 11. This CDR3 has 14 amino acids. CDR1 SEHNR and CDR2 FQNEAQ come from the germline V gene (reference sequence). CDR3 sequence reads: CASSYFDRDGEQYF. CDR3 DNA sequence: TGTGCCAGCAGTTACTTCGACAGGGATGGCGAGCAGTACTTC.

CDR3 DNA sequence: TGTGCCAGCAACCGGGAGAGCTCCTATAATTCACCCCTCCACTTT. Translated: CASNRESSYNSPLHF. The J gene is TRBJ1-6, the V gene TRBV6-5; D unresolved. The CDR3 has 15 amino acids. Germline CDR1 MNHEY, CDR2 SVGAGI. Trimming removed 7 bases from V and 0 bases from J, with 10 bases in between.

This clonotype was detected many times. The V and J genes are TRBV12-3 or TRBV12-4 and TRBJ1-1; 9 bases agree with TRBD1. Trimming took 6 bases from V and 4 from J; bases not matched to a gene: 9. CDR3 length: 15 residues. The CDR3 is CASRRDRVGGTEAFF. The CDR3 DNA is TGTGCCAGCAGGAGGGACAGGGTTGGGGGCACTGAAGCTTTCTTT.